The rows below give T cell receptor beta chains drawn from one sample of a study of blood T cell repertoires in COVID-19. Clones were sequenced by immunoSEQ multiplex PCR, and TCRdb holds only the in-frame ones, with some missing. Of some 200,000 clones detected, 88% appear once; the ten largest clones hold 2.6%. Sample: PBMCs or T cells enriched from blood (not recorded which). The receptors originated from a woman aged 30 to 39 who had recovered from COVID-19. Both conserved end residues are part of each CDR3. A D gene is named only where the DNA matches it firmly. Clone size is given for some rows only: seen once, a few or many times, or a class if the clone is expanded.

v_call: TRBV3-1/TRBV3-2; j_call: TRBJ2-5; clone_size: NA; d_call: NA; cdr3_aa: CASSQDYGKYQETQYF; cdr3_nt: TGTGCCAGCAGCCAAGATTACGGGAAGTACCAAGAGACCCAGTACTTC
v_call: TRBV7-2; j_call: TRBJ1-5; clone_size: NA; d_call: TRBD1; cdr3_aa: CASSLGGQGRSNQPQHF; cdr3_nt: TGTGCCAGCAGCTTAGGCGGACAGGGCCGTAGCAATCAGCCCCAGCATTTT
v_call: TRBV5-1; j_call: TRBJ2-1; clone_size: NA; d_call: TRBD2; cdr3_aa: CASSLNSGLKGNEQFF; cdr3_nt: TGCGCCAGCAGCTTGAATTCGGGACTAAAGGGCAATGAGCAGTTCTTC
v_call: TRBV9; j_call: TRBJ2-1; clone_size: NA; d_call: NA; cdr3_aa: CASSVGLPEAQFF; cdr3_nt: TGTGCCAGCAGCGTAGGGCTACCCGAGGCGCAGTTCTTC
v_call: TRBV27; j_call: TRBJ1-2; clone_size: once; d_call: TRBD1; cdr3_aa: CASSLEAGGLNYGYTF; cdr3_nt: TGTGCCAGCAGTTTAGAGGCAGGGGGCCTGAACTATGGCTACACCTTC
v_call: TRBV4-3; j_call: TRBJ1-5; clone_size: NA; d_call: TRBD1; cdr3_aa: CASSQVWRGLTQPQHF; cdr3_nt: TGCGCCAGCAGCCAAGTTTGGAGGGGGCTTACTCAGCCCCAGCATTTT
v_call: TRBV9; j_call: TRBJ1-4; clone_size: NA; d_call: TRBD1; cdr3_aa: CASSGTGPNEKLFF; cdr3_nt: TGTGCCAGCAGCGGGACAGGGCCTAATGAAAAACTGTTTTTT
v_call: TRBV4-1; j_call: TRBJ2-3; clone_size: NA; d_call: NA; cdr3_aa: CASSQDVVGALDTQYF; cdr3_nt: TGCGCCAGCAGCCAAGACGTGGTTGGGGCCCTGGATACGCAGTATTTT
v_call: TRBV23-1; j_call: TRBJ2-7; clone_size: few; d_call: TRBD2; cdr3_aa: CASGSGGYAYEQYF; cdr3_nt: TGCGCCAGCGGCTCGGGGGGGTATGCCTACGAGCAGTACTTC
v_call: TRBV3-1/TRBV3-2; j_call: TRBJ1-5; clone_size: NA; d_call: NA; cdr3_aa: CASSHAGGRNQPQHF; cdr3_nt: TGTGCCAGCAGCCATGCGGGGGGGCGGAATCAGCCCCAGCATTTT
v_call: TRBV4-1; j_call: TRBJ2-3; clone_size: NA; d_call: TRBD2; cdr3_aa: CASSQNRGGDTQYF; cdr3_nt: TGCGCCAGCAGCCAAAATCGGGGGGGAGATACGCAGTATTTT
v_call: TRBV12-5; j_call: TRBJ1-3; clone_size: NA; d_call: NA; cdr3_aa: CASGLAESGNTIYF; cdr3_nt: TGTGCTAGTGGTTTGGCGGAGTCTGGAAACACCATATATTTT
v_call: TRBV7-2; j_call: TRBJ2-7; clone_size: once; d_call: NA; cdr3_aa: CASSLIGAAPHEQYF; cdr3_nt: TGTGCCAGCAGCTTAATAGGGGCAGCACCTCACGAGCAGTACTTC
v_call: TRBV6-2/TRBV6-3; j_call: TRBJ2-7; clone_size: NA; d_call: NA; cdr3_aa: CASSSFGGGTYEQYF; cdr3_nt: TGTGCCAGCAGTTCCTTTGGGGGGGGCACTTACGAGCAGTACTTC
v_call: TRBV5-4; j_call: TRBJ2-1; clone_size: once; d_call: NA; cdr3_aa: CASSLGLSEVNEQFF; cdr3_nt: TGTGCCAGCAGCTTGGGACTTAGCGAAGTAAATGAGCAGTTCTTC
v_call: TRBV7-8; j_call: TRBJ1-5; clone_size: NA; d_call: NA; cdr3_aa: CASRAGINSNQPQHF; cdr3_nt: TGTGCCAGCAGGGCAGGGATTAATAGCAATCAGCCCCAGCATTTT
v_call: TRBV3-1/TRBV3-2; j_call: TRBJ1-5; clone_size: many; d_call: TRBD1; cdr3_aa: CASSQDRGQPQHF; cdr3_nt: TGTGCCAGCAGCCAAGACAGGGGGCAGCCCCAGCATTTT
v_call: TRBV5-6; j_call: TRBJ1-4; clone_size: NA; d_call: TRBD1; cdr3_aa: CASSHLTGGAGNEKLFF; cdr3_nt: TGTGCCAGCAGCCACTTGACAGGGGGCGCCGGGAATGAAAAACTGTTTTTT
v_call: TRBV6-5; j_call: TRBJ2-7; clone_size: NA; d_call: NA; cdr3_aa: CASSYSPGTYEQYF; cdr3_nt: TGTGCCAGCAGTTACTCTCCAGGGACCTACGAGCAGTACTTC
v_call: TRBV9; j_call: TRBJ1-3; clone_size: NA; d_call: TRBD1; cdr3_aa: CASSPVGDSSGNTIYF; cdr3_nt: TGTGCCAGCAGCCCAGTGGGGGACAGCTCTGGAAACACCATATATTTT
v_call: TRBV4-1; j_call: TRBJ1-1; clone_size: NA; d_call: NA; cdr3_aa: CASSPRTENTEAFF; cdr3_nt: TGCGCCAGCAGCCCACGGACAGAGAACACTGAAGCTTTCTTT
v_call: TRBV5-4; j_call: TRBJ2-5; clone_size: NA; d_call: NA; cdr3_aa: CASSISGNQETQYF; cdr3_nt: TGTGCCAGCAGCATTAGCGGTAACCAAGAGACCCAGTACTTC
v_call: TRBV12-3/TRBV12-4; j_call: TRBJ2-3; clone_size: NA; d_call: TRBD2; cdr3_aa: CASRVAGADTQYF; cdr3_nt: TGTGCCAGCAGGGTAGCGGGGGCTGATACGCAGTATTTT
v_call: TRBV27; j_call: TRBJ1-6; clone_size: NA; d_call: NA; cdr3_aa: CASSLGAPLALHF; cdr3_nt: TGTGCCAGCAGTTTAGGGGCCCCCTTGGCCCTCCACTTT
v_call: TRBV5-1; j_call: TRBJ1-2; clone_size: few; d_call: NA; cdr3_aa: CASSLVFDGYTF; cdr3_nt: TGCGCCAGCAGCTTGGTATTTGATGGCTACACCTTC
v_call: TRBV6-5; j_call: TRBJ1-6; clone_size: NA; d_call: TRBD1; cdr3_aa: CASRDREGNSPLHF; cdr3_nt: TGTGCCAGCAGGGACAGGGAGGGTAATTCACCCCTCCACTTT
v_call: TRBV18; j_call: TRBJ1-4; clone_size: NA; d_call: TRBD1; cdr3_aa: CASSSQGTNEKLFF; cdr3_nt: TGTGCCAGCTCATCACAGGGGACTAATGAAAAACTGTTTTTT
v_call: TRBV7-8; j_call: TRBJ2-3; clone_size: NA; d_call: TRBD1; cdr3_aa: CASSRGGTGLGTDTQYF; cdr3_nt: TGTGCCAGCAGCCGAGGGGGGACAGGGTTGGGCACAGATACGCAGTATTTT
v_call: TRBV6-1; j_call: TRBJ1-3; clone_size: NA; d_call: NA; cdr3_aa: CASSESIGNTIYF; cdr3_nt: TGTGCCAGCAGTGAATCCATTGGAAACACCATATATTTT
v_call: TRBV6-5; j_call: TRBJ2-3; clone_size: NA; d_call: NA; cdr3_aa: CASSYRQASTDTQYF; cdr3_nt: TGTGCCAGCAGTTACCGCCAGGCAAGCACAGATACGCAGTATTTT
v_call: TRBV4-3; j_call: TRBJ1-2; clone_size: NA; d_call: NA; cdr3_aa: CASSQGSGDYGYTF; cdr3_nt: TGCGCCAGCAGCCAAGGAAGCGGGGATTATGGCTACACCTTC
v_call: TRBV27; j_call: TRBJ2-7; clone_size: NA; d_call: NA; cdr3_aa: CASSNNRSPSYEQYF; cdr3_nt: TGTGCCAGCAGCAACAACAGGTCCCCCTCCTACGAGCAGTACTTC
v_call: TRBV5-1; j_call: TRBJ2-2; clone_size: NA; d_call: TRBD2; cdr3_aa: CASSLQTSGGTGELFF; cdr3_nt: TGCGCCAGCAGCTTGCAAACTAGCGGGGGTACCGGGGAGCTGTTTTTT
v_call: TRBV21-1; j_call: TRBJ2-5; clone_size: NA; d_call: NA; cdr3_aa: CASSKNAQETQYF; cdr3_nt: TGTGCCAGCAGCAAAAATGCGCAAGAGACCCAGTACTTC